The sample holds many counts of the clone carrying this T cell receptor beta chain. The antigen is not known. The sample originates from a study of early T cells in non-severe SARS-CoV-2 infection. General observations from the study: The study's VDJdb matching favored anti-spike CD8 responses and missed private and CD4 specificities.

TCRdb called the 5' RACE reads again in MiXCR, with one record for every CDR3 protein. The data show around 70,000 distinct CDR3 sequences, 9% to 15% seen once. Germline CDR1 and CDR2: SGHTA and FQGNSA. The CDR3 covers 16 residues. V was clipped by 2 bases and J by 4 bases; unmatched bases: 7. The clonotype was recovered from an adult who was a healthcare worker with PCR-confirmed SARS-CoV-2 infection or an uninfected control (not recorded which). The J gene is TRBJ2-5, the V gene TRBV7-2; TRBD2 agrees at 10 bases. Source material: whole blood. CDR3 coding DNA: TGTGCCAGCAGCTTAAGCAGCGGGAGGGCCCTAGAGACCCAGTACTTC. Its protein is CASSLSSGRALETQYF.